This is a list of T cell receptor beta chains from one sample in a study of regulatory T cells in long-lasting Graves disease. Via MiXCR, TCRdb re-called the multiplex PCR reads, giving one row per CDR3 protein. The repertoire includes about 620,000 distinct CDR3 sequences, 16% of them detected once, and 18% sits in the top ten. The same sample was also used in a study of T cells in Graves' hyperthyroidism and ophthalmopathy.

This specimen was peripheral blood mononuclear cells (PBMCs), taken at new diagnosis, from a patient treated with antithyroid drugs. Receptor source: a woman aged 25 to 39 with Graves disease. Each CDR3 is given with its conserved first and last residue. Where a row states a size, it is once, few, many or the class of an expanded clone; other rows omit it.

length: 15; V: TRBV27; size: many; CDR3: CASSFLAGGGNEQFF
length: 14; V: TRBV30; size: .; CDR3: CAWSVVANTGELFF
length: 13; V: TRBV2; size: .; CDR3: CASSEAAAHEQYF
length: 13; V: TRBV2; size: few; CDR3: CASTTGSEETQYF
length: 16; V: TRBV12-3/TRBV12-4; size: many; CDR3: CASSFSPRTGDQPQHF
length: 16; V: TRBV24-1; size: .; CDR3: CATSDFGAQGLGGYTF
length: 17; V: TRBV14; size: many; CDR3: CASSQEIMRTVNTEAFF
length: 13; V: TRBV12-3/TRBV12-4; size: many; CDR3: CASSPGQGRGYTF
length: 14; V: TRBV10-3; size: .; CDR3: CAISEIGTDYGYTF
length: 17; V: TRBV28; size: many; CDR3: CASSFRVMGSYNSPLHF
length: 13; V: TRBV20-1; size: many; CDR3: CSATPAGTSRRFF
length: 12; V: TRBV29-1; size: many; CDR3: CSVEQSTGGYTF
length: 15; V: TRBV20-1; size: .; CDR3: CSARFLGTGAYEQYF
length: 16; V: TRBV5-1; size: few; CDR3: CASSPRQGEALTEAFF
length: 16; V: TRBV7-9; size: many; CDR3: CASSPRTGDRSYEQYF
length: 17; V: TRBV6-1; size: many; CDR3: CASSPNQRGVSNQPQHF
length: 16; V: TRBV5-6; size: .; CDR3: CASSVTGGLATGELFF
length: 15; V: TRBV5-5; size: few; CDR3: CASSFSGQGTDTQYF
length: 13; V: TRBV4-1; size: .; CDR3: CASSQAEYNEQFF
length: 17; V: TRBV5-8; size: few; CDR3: CASSHQPGTAINTEAFF
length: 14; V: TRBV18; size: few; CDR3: CASSPTSIVETQYF
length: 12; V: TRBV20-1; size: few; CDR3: CSARDGPYEQYF
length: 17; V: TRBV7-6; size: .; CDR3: CAGSLGLAGGNQETQYF
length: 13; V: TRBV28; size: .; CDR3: CATVREPGNVQYF
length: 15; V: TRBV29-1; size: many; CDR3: CSVAGQGSLHTEAFF
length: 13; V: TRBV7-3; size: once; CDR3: CASSSLVKETQYF
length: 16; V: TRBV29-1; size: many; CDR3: CSVEAPWARNTGELFF
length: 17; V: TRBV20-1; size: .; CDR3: CSAHSGGPGGFTDTQYF
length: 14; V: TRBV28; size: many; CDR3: CASSPPQGRYEQYF
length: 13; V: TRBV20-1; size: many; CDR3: CSAREAGSTEAFF
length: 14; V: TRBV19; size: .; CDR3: CASSWGRDGYEQYF
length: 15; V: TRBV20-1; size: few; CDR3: CSARVAQGANSEAFF
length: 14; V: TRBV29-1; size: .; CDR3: CSVGRTGQQETQYF
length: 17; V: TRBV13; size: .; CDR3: CASSSFQGVVSYNEQFF
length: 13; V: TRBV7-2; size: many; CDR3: CASSWDGVDTQYF
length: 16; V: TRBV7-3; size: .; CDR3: CASSLSGLAAYNEQFF
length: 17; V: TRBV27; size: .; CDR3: CASSLNPGTSGANVLTF
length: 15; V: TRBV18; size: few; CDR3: CASSPPGRGPGEAFF
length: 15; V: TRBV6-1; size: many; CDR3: CASRTGTWGYNEQFF
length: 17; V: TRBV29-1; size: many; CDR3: CSVDMGRAIVGLVGQFF